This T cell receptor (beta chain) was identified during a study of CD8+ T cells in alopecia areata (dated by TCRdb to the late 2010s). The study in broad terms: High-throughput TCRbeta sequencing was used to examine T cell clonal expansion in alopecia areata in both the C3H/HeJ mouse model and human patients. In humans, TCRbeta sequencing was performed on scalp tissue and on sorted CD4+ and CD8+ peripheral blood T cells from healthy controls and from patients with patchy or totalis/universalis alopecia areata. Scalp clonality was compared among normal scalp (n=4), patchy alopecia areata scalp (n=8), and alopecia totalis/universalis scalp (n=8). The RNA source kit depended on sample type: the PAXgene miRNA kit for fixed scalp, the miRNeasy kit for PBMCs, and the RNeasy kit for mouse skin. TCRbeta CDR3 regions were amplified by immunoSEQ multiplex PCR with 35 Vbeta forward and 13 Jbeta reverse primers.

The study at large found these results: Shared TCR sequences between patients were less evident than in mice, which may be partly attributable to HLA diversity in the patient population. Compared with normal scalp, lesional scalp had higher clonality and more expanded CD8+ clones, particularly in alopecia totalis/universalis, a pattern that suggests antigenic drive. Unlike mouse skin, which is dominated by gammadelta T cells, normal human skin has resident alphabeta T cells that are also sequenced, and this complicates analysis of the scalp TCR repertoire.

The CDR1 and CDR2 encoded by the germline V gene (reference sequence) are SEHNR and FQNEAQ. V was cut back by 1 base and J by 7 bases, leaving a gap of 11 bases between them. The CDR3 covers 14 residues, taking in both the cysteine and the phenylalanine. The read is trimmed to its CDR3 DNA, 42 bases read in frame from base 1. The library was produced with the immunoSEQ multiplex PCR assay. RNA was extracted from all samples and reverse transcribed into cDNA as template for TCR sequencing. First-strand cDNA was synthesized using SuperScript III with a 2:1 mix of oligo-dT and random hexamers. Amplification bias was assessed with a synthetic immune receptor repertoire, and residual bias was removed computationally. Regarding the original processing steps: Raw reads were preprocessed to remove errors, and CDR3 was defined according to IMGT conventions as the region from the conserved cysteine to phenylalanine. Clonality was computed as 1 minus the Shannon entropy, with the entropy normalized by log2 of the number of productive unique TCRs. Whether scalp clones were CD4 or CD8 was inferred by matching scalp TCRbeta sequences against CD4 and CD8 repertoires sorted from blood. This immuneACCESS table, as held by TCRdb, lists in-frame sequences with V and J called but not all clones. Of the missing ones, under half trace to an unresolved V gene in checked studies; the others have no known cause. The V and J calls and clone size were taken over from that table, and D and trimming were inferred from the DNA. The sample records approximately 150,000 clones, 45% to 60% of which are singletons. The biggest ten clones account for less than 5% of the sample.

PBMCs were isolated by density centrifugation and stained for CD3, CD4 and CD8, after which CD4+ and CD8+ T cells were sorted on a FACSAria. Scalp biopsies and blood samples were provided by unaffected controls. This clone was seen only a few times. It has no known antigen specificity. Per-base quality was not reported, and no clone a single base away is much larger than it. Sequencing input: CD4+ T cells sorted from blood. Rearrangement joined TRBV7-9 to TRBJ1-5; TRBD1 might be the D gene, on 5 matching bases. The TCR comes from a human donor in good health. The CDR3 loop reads CASSLEGVGQPQHF. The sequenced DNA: TGTGCCAGCAGCTTAGAAGGGGTTGGGCAGCCCCAGCATTTT. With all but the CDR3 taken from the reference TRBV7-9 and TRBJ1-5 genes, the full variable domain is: DTGVSQNPRHKITKRGQNVTFRCDPISEHNRLYWYRQTLGQGPEFLTYFQNEAQLEKSRLLSDRFSAERPKGSFSTLEIQRTEQGDSAMYLCASSLEGVGQPQHFGDGTRLSIL.